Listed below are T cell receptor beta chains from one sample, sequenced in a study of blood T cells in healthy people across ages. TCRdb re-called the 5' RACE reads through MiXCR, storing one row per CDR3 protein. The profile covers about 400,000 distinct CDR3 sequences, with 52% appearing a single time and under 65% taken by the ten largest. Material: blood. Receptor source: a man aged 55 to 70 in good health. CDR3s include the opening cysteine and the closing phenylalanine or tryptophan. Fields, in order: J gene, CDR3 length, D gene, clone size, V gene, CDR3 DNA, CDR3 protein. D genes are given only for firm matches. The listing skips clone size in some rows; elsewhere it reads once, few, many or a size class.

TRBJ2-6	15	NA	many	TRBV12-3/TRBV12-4	TGTGCCAGCAGTGCCCTCGGGGCTGGGGCCAACGTCCTGACTTTC	CASSALGAGANVLTF
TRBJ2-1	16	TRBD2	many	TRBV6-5	TGTGCCAGCAGTAACTCCGGGACTAGGGGGGGCAATGAGCAGTTCTTC	CASSNSGTRGGNEQFF
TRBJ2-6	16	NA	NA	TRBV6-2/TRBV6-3	TGTGCCAGCATCCCTCCTGTTGACTCTGGGGCCAACGTCCTGACTTTC	CASIPPVDSGANVLTF
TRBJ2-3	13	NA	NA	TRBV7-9	TGTGCCACCGAGGCGGCAGTCCCAGGTACGCAGTATTTT	CATEAAVPGTQYF
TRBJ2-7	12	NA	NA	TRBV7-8	TGTGCCAGCAGCCCCTTTGCCTACGAGCAGTACTTC	CASSPFAYEQYF
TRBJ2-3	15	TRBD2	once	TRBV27	TGTGCCAGCAGTTTGGTAGCGGGCCCCACAGATACGCAGTATTTT	CASSLVAGPTDTQYF
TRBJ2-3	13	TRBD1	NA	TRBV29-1	TGCAGCACCGACAGGGGGGAAACAGATACGCAGTATTTT	CSTDRGETDTQYF
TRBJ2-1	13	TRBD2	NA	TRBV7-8	TGTGCCACAGCGACTAGCCGATACAATGAGCAGTTCTTC	CATATSRYNEQFF
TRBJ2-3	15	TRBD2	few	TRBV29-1	TGCAGCGCCGGCGCTGGAGCGGGAGTGGTAGATACGCAGTATTTT	CSAGAGAGVVDTQYF
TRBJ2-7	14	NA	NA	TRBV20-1	TGCAGTGCTAGAGATAGGCCCGGGTACTACGAGCAGTACTTC	CSARDRPGYYEQYF
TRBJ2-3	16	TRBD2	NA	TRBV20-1	TGCAGTGCTAGAGATTGGGGACTACCAGGCACAGATACGCAGTATTTT	CSARDWGLPGTDTQYF
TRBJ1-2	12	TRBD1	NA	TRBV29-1	TGCAGCGCCCCGGGACAGTCCTATGGCTACACCTTC	CSAPGQSYGYTF
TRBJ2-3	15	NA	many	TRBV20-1	TGCAGTGCGTCCCGGAGGGAGGTCGGCACAGATACGCAGTATTTT	CSASRREVGTDTQYF
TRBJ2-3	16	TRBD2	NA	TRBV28	TGTGCCAGCAGCCCAGCCAGCGGGAGTTGGACAGATACGCAGTATTTT	CASSPASGSWTDTQYF
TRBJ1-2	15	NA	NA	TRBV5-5	TGTGCCAGTAGCTTTTACCTTACAGAAAACTATGGCTACACCTTC	CASSFYLTENYGYTF
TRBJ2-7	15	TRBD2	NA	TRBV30	TGTGCCTGGGCCGTACTTGCGGGAGCCACCTACGAGCAGTACTTC	CAWAVLAGATYEQYF
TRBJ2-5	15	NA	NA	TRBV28	TGTGCCAGCAGTCCCCGACTAGAAGAGAGAGAGACCCAGTACTTC	CASSPRLEERETQYF
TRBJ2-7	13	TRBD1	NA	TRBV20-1	TGCAGTGCTAGAGCGGGGACAGAGGACGAGCAGTACTTC	CSARAGTEDEQYF
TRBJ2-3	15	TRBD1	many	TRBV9	TGTGCCAGCAGCGCCGGACAGGGACCCCCAGATACGCAGTATTTT	CASSAGQGPPDTQYF
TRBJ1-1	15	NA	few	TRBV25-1	TGTGCCAGCAGTGCCCCGGGGCCTACATACACTGAAGCTTTCTTT	CASSAPGPTYTEAFF
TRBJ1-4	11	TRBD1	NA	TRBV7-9	TGTGCCGGCCAGGGGGGTGAAAAACTGTTTTTT	CAGQGGEKLFF
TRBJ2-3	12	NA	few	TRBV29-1	TGCAGCGTTTTCCAGGGGCGAAATACGCAGTATTTT	CSVFQGRNTQYF
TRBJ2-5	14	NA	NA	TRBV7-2	TGTGCCAGCAGCCTAAGATGGGCACAAGAGACCCAGTACTTC	CASSLRWAQETQYF
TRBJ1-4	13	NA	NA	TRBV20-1	TGCAGTGCAACCATAGGGGAAGTTGAAAAACTGTTTTTT	CSATIGEVEKLFF
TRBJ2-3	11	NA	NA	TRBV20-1	TGCAGTGCTAGCCGGGGCGATACGCAGTATTTT	CSASRGDTQYF
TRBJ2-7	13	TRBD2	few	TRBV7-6	TGTGCCAGCAGCTTAGGGGAGGGGTACGAGCAGTACTTC	CASSLGEGYEQYF
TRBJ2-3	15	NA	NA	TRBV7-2	TGTGCCAGCAGCTTTGTTCGCACCAGCACAGATACGCAGTATTTT	CASSFVRTSTDTQYF
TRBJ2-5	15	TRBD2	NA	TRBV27	TGTGCCAGCAGCTGGGGACTAGCGGGTAGGGAGACCCAGTACTTC	CASSWGLAGRETQYF
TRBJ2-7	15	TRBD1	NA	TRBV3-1	TGTGCCAGCAGCTTCCAGACAGGGCCTGGCTACGAGCAGTACTTC	CASSFQTGPGYEQYF
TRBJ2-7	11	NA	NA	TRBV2	TGTGCCAGCATGAATAACTACGAGCAGTACTTC	CASMNNYEQYF
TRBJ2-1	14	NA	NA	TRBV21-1	TGTGCCAGCAGCAACCTAGCGGGAGCCCCCGAGCAGTTCTTC	CASSNLAGAPEQFF
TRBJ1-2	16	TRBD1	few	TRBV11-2	TGTGCCAGCAGGTCCCCCCGACAGGGTGCCCTATATGGCTACACCTTC	CASRSPRQGALYGYTF
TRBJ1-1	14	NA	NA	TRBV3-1	TGTGCCAGCAGCCAATCGGGGGCGGGCACTGAAGCTTTCTTT	CASSQSGAGTEAFF
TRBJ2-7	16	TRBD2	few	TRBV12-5	TGTGCTCCTCGTTTGGTAATGGGGACTAGCGTAGACGAGCAGTACTTC	CAPRLVMGTSVDEQYF
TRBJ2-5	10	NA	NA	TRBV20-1	TGCAGTGCTAGAGTCGAGACCCAGTACTTC	CSARVETQYF
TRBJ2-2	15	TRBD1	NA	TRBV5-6	TGTGCCAGCAGCGTCCCGGGACAGACCACCGGGGAGCTGTTTTTT	CASSVPGQTTGELFF
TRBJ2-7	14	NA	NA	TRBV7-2	TGTGCCAGCAGCGTAGACATTGGCCCCTACGGGCAGTACTTC	CASSVDIGPYGQYF
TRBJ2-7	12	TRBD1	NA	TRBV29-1	TGCAGCTTCGGGACAGGTTCCTACGAGCAGTACTTC	CSFGTGSYEQYF
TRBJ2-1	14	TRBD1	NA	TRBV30	TGTGCCTGGAACCCGGGACAGACCTACAATGAGCAGTTCTTC	CAWNPGQTYNEQFF
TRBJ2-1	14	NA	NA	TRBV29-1	TGCAGCATCCGGGAAGGGGGTAGAGGCAATGAGCAGTTCTTC	CSIREGGRGNEQFF
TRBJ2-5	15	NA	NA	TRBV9	TGTGCCAGCAGCGTAGGTGGGCTGTACCAAGAGACCCAGTACTTC	CASSVGGLYQETQYF
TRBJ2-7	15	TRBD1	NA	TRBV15	TGTGCCACCAGCAGGGGGACAGGGGAGTACTACGAGCAGTACTTC	CATSRGTGEYYEQYF
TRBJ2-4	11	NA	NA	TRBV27	TGTGCCAGCAGACAACAGGGTATTCAGTACTTC	CASRQQGIQYF
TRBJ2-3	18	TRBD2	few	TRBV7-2	TGTGCCAGCAGCTTATACGGGACTAGCGGGAATTCGGCAGATACGCAGTATTTT	CASSLYGTSGNSADTQYF
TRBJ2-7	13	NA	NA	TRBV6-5	TGTGCCGGTGCGGGGGACAGGTTATCCGAGCAGTACTTC	CAGAGDRLSEQYF
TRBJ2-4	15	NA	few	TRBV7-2	TGTGCCAGCAGCTTAGGGTCGGGCGGAAAGAGGGAGCAGTACTTC	CASSLGSGGKREQYF
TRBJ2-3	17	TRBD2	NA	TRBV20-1	TGCAGTGCTAGAGAGCTTAGCGGGGGCCCTAGCACAGATACGCAGTATTTT	CSARELSGGPSTDTQYF
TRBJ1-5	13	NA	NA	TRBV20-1	TGCAGTGCTATGGAGCACCCGAATCAGCCCCAGCATTTT	CSAMEHPNQPQHF
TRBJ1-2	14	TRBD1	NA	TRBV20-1	TGCAGTGCTAGGGTCAGACAGGGGGCGGATGGCTACACCTTC	CSARVRQGADGYTF
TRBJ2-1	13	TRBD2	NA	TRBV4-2	TGTGCCAGCAGCCTCGGGACTAGTTCCTCAGAGTTCTTC	CASSLGTSSSEFF
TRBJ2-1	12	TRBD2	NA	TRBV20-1	TGCAGTGCCCCGGGGGGGCTTAGTGAGCAGTTCTTC	CSAPGGLSEQFF
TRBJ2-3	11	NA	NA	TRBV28	TGTGCCAGCTCTTACACGTATACGCAGTATTTT	CASSYTYTQYF
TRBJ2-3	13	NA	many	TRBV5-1	TGTGCCAGCAGTTTAGGCCAGACAGATACGCAGTATTTT	CASSLGQTDTQYF
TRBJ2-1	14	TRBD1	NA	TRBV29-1	TGCAGCGTCTTACAGGGGCTCCGGGGCAATGAGCAGTTCTTC	CSVLQGLRGNEQFF
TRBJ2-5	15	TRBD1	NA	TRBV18	TGTGCCAGCTCACCAGACAGGGGGCGCTTTGAGACCCAGTACTTC	CASSPDRGRFETQYF